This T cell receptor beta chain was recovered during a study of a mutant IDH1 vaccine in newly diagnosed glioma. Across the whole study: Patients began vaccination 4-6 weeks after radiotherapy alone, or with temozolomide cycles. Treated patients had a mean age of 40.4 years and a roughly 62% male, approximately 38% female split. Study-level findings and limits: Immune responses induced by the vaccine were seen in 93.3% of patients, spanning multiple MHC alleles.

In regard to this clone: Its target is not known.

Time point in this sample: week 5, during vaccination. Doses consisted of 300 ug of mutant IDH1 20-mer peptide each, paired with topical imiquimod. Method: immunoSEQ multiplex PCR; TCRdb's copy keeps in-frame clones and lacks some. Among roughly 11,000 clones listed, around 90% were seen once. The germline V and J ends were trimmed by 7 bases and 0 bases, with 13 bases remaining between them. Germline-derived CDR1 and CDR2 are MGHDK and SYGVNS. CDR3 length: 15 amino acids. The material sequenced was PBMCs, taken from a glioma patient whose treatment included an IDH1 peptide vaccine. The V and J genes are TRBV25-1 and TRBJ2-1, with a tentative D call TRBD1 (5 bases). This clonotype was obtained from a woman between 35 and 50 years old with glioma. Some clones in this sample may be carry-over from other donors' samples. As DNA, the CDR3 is TGTGCCAGCAAAAACTCAGACAGCTCCTACAATGAGCAGTTCTTC. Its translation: CASKNSDSSYNEQFF.